The 32 T cell receptor beta chains presented below share a single source sample, sequenced in a study of T cells in narcolepsy (dated by TCRdb to 2016 to 2018). Library generation was performed with the immunoSEQ multiplex PCR assay. In TCRdb, the immuneACCESS table is reduced to in-frame sequences with V and J assigned. These tables do not hold every clone; where another copy was compared, an unresolved V gene accounts for under half, and the others remain unexplained. This sample has about 25,000 clones in its table, and roughly 80% of those were observed once. The leading ten clones occupy 0.55% to 0.75% of the sample. The specimen sequenced was CD45RA- memory CD4+ T cells from PBMCs. Interpreted using the paper, the cell subset or site label stands for: memory T cells sorted ex vivo from peripheral blood. The receptors come from a human donor with narcolepsy.

This clone showed up just a few times. This chain connects TRBV11-2 to TRBJ1-2; no definite D call. Germline V gene lookup returns CDR1 SGHAT and CDR2 FQNNGV. V lost 5 bases and J lost 1, with 17 bases in between. The CDR3 is 16 residues long. CDR3 sequence: CASSPLGRRHNYGYTF. For the CDR3, the DNA is TGTGCCAGCAGCCCTCTGGGCAGACGGCATAACTATGGCTACACCTTC.

This clone occurred a few times. The rearrangement links TRBV20-1 to TRBJ1-2; D remains ambiguous. This CDR3 has 11 residues. V was clipped by 3 bases and J by 6 bases, with 8 bases between them. The germline CDR1 and CDR2 sequences are DFQATT and SNEGSKA (reference sequence). The CDR3 bases are TGCAGTGCTAGCAAGGGCCATGGCTACACCTTC. It translates to CSASKGHGYTF.

The chain couples TRBV7-9 to TRBJ2-2, with TRBD2 as a possible D gene (6 bases). This CDR3 comprises 13 residues. Germline CDR1 SEHNR, CDR2 FQNEAQ (reference sequence). V was shortened by 2 bases and J by 7 bases, with 8 bases between the two germline ends. The CDR3 bases are TGTGCCAGCAGCTTAAGGAGGGACGGGGAGCTGTTTTTT. As protein: CASSLRRDGELFF.

V usage is TRBV6-1 and J usage is TRBJ1-4; a possible D gene is TRBD1 (6 bases). The CDR3 length is 13 residues. CDR1 MNHNS and CDR2 SASEGT come from the germline V gene. Trimming cost V 6 bases and J 5 bases, with 10 bases left between them. The CDR3, as DNA: TGTGCCAGCAGGATAGACAGGAATGAAAAACTGTTTTTT. Encoded protein: CASRIDRNEKLFF.

This clone has just a few counts. The chain couples TRBV5-1 to TRBJ2-5; TRBD2 aligns across 9 bases. The V gene end was trimmed by 2 bases and the J gene end by 4 bases; junction bases not matched to a gene: 6. CDR1 and CDR2 from the germline V gene are SGHRS and YFSETQ. The CDR3 totals 15 residues. The CDR3 is CASSFGGSGGETQYF. CDR3 nucleotides: TGCGCCAGCAGCTTTGGTGGTAGCGGGGGAGAGACCCAGTACTTC.

The rearrangement links TRBV10-1 to TRBJ2-5, with D maybe TRBD2 (6 bases). The J call may be incorrect, as the DNA end agrees better with TRBJ2-7. The CDR3 length is 13 residues. Looked up from germline, CDR1 is WNHNN and CDR2 is SYGVQD (reference sequence). This CDR3 is CASSLAGGYEQYF. The CDR3 DNA reads TGCGCCAGCAGCCTCGCCGGGGGCTACGAGCAGTACTTC.

The V call is TRBV5-1, the J call TRBJ2-1; possible D gene TRBD2, 6 bases. The CDR3 spans 13 residues. CDR1 is SGHRS and CDR2 is YFSETQ in the germline V gene. V was pared by 4 bases and J by 12 bases, with 17 bases between. The CDR3 reads CASSLPLASGQFF. For the CDR3, the DNA is TGCGCCAGCAGCCTCCCCCTAGCGAGTGGGCAGTTCTTC.

The genes are TRBV5-1 and TRBJ2-2; TRBD1 agrees at 9 bases. The V and J ends lost 3 bases and 6 bases, in that order; junction bases with no gene match: 6. Germline CDR1 is SGHRS and CDR2 is YFSETQ. This CDR3 region has 15 residues. The CDR3: CASSSGQGSSGELFF. The CDR3 DNA is TGCGCCAGCAGCTCGGGACAGGGTTCATCCGGGGAGCTGTTTTTT.

The chain is built from TRBV19 and TRBJ2-7; D gene ambiguous. Per the germline V gene, CDR1 is LNHDA and CDR2 is SQIVND (reference sequence). The CDR3 loop spans 13 amino acids. Trimming left V 0 bases short and J 3 bases short, with 6 bases between. Written as DNA, the CDR3 is TGTGCCAGTAGTATAGACAGATACTACGAGCAGTACTTC. It yields the protein CASSIDRYYEQYF.

As for this clone: The junction shows a germline mismatch at one end, possibly a read error. J is TRBJ2-1 and V is TRBV6-4; 14 bases are shared with TRBD2. The CDR3 is 19 residues long. CDR1 is MRHNA and CDR2 is SNTAGT in the germline V gene. The CDR3 nucleotides read TGTGCCAGCCCGACACCGGGACTAGCGGGAGTATGCCTCTACAATGTGCAGTTCTTC. Its translation: CASPTPGLAGVCLYNVQFF.

This clone was seen a single time. The rearrangement joins TRBV18 to TRBJ2-7, with D perhaps TRBD1 or TRBD2 (5 bases each). This CDR3 spans 13 amino acids. V lost 6 bases and J 4 bases, leaving 13 bases between the germline ends. The germline V gene has CDR1 KGHSH and CDR2 LQKENI. The CDR3 here is CASSPGPIYEQYF. The CDR3 region has the DNA TGTGCCAGCTCCCCGGGACCCATTTACGAGCAGTACTTC.

The chain couples TRBV19 to TRBJ1-2; 9 bases map to TRBD1. The germline V gene encodes CDR1 LNHDA and CDR2 SQIVND (reference sequence). The CDR3 covers 16 residues. V dropped 4 bases and J dropped 4; count of bases not matched to a gene: 10. The CDR3: CASSTGQGRNSYGYTF. The CDR3 DNA reads TGTGCCAGTAGTACCGGACAGGGGAGGAACTCCTATGGCTACACCTTC.

This clone was counted a single time. This rearrangement joins TRBV27 to TRBJ2-7; D call uncertain. V dropped 2 bases and J dropped 1 base, with 12 bases sitting between them. This CDR3 has 15 residues. The germline V gene has CDR1 MNHEY and CDR2 SMNVEV (reference sequence). The CDR3 DNA sequence: TGTGCCAGCAGTTTACGGGTAAGCTCTTCCTACGAGCAGTACTTC. Translation: CASSLRVSSSYEQYF.

This rearrangement joins TRBV28 to TRBJ1-2; 8 bases are shared with TRBD1. From germline, CDR1 is MDHEN and CDR2 SYDVKM. The CDR3 runs 17 residues. The trim removed 4 bases at V and 0 bases at J, leaving 10 bases unmatched. DNA for the CDR3: TGTGCCAGCAGTTCAGACAGGGGAACCTGGTCTAACTATGGCTACACCTTC. Its protein is CASSSDRGTWSNYGYTF.

V usage is TRBV5-1 and J usage is TRBJ2-3, with 8 bases identical to TRBD1. The germline V gene encodes CDR1 SGHRS and CDR2 YFSETQ. Germline trimming cut 3 bases from V and 5 bases from J; bases unmatched to any gene: 8. This CDR3 region has 15 residues. CDR3 in DNA: TGCGCCAGCAGCTCCAGTGGGACAGGCGGAGATACGCAGTATTTT. It is translated as CASSSSGTGGDTQYF.

This clone was detected a few times. V is TRBV18 and J is TRBJ2-7, with TRBD1 matching 7 bases. The V segment lost 0 bases and the J segment 6 bases; nucleotides outside the gene matches: 8. The V gene's germline CDR1 is KGHSH and CDR2 LQKENI. CDR3 length: 15 amino acids. CDR3 nucleotide sequence: TGTGCCAGCTCACCACCGAGACAGGGTCACATCGAGCAGTACTTC. This gives the protein CASSPPRQGHIEQYF.

The CDR3 loop is CSVVVGTTYEQYF. DNA for the CDR3: TGCAGCGTTGTAGTTGGGACAACCTACGAGCAGTACTTC. V and J are TRBV29-1 and TRBJ2-7, with D perhaps TRBD1 (6 bases). The CDR3 is made up of 13 amino acids. V was cut by 4 bases and J by 2 bases, with 12 bases left in between. Germline lookup yields CDR1 SQVTM and CDR2 ANQGSEA.

The CDR3 DNA reads as TGTGCCAGCAGCTTCCGGGACCTAACTAACTATGGCTACACCTTC. Its protein is CASSFRDLTNYGYTF. The rearrangement links TRBV13 to TRBJ1-2, with D possibly being TRBD1 (5 bases). Germline CDR1 and CDR2: PRHDT and FYEKMQ (reference sequence). Trimming removed 3 bases at V and 0 bases at J, with 11 bases between. This CDR3 is built from 15 residues.

V gene TRBV5-1 combines with J gene TRBJ2-2, with TRBD1 as a possible D gene (5 bases). Germline V CDR1 and CDR2: SGHRS, YFSETQ. V dropped 2 bases and J dropped 0 bases, with 8 bases sitting between them. The CDR3 spans 15 residues. For the CDR3, the DNA is TGCGCCAGCAGCTTTCAGGGCCCGAACACCGGGGAGCTGTTTTTT. Its protein is CASSFQGPNTGELFF.

The CDR3 region is CASSVDRLNEKLFF. The DNA for the CDR3 is TGTGCCAGCAGTGTCGACAGGCTTAATGAAAAACTGTTTTTT. This chain uses TRBV6-1 with TRBJ1-4; D possibly corresponds to TRBD1 (6 bases). CDR1 and CDR2 (germline): MNHNS, SASEGT. There are 14 residues in the CDR3. Trimming removed 4 bases from V and 4 bases from J, with 10 bases in between.

CDR3 bases: TGTGCCAGCAGCCCCGCCTGGGTTACAGATACGCAGTATTTT. This codes for CASSPAWVTDTQYF. V usage is TRBV11-3 and J usage is TRBJ2-3; D is uncertain. Germline lookup yields CDR1 SGHNT and CDR2 YENEEA. The germline V and J ends were trimmed by 5 bases and 3 bases, with 12 bases remaining between them. The CDR3 totals 14 residues.

Of note for this clone: The sample contains more than one DNA sequence encoding this CDR3. V is TRBV29-1 and J is TRBJ1-2; 10 nucleotides line up with TRBD1. Germline CDR1 SQVTM, CDR2 ANQGSEA. Losses at the gene ends were 5 bases for V and 7 bases for J; bases not matched to a gene: 22. The CDR3 contains 18 residues. The CDR3: CSVNGQGGGDRGLSGYTF. In DNA form, the CDR3 reads TGCAGCGTTAATGGACAGGGAGGGGGCGACAGGGGGCTGAGTGGCTACACCTTC.

The table lists this clone with a few counts. This chain links TRBV7-3 with TRBJ1-1; TRBD1 matches 8 bases. After removal of 4 bases from V and 5 bases from J, the junction contained 3 bases not matched to a gene. The length of the CDR3 is 13 residues. Germline values: CDR1 SGHTA, CDR2 FQGTGA. The CDR3 DNA reads TGTGCCAGCAGCTACCACAGGGGGACTGAAGCTTTCTTT. This translates into CASSYHRGTEAFF.

The V call is TRBV7-9, the J call TRBJ2-5; D assignment may be TRBD1 or TRBD2 (5 bases each). Germline V CDR1 and CDR2: SEHNR, FQNEAQ (reference sequence). There are 15 residues in the CDR3. Trimming pared 5 bases from V and 5 bases from J, leaving 18 bases between. The CDR3 DNA is TGTGCCAGCAGCCCAAACCGTGTGGGGGTTGAGACCCAGTACTTC. Protein sequence: CASSPNRVGVETQYF.

CDR3: CASSYDIEDTQYF. As DNA, the CDR3 is TGTGCCAGCAGTTACGACATCGAGGATACGCAGTATTTT. The chain has TRBV6-5 and TRBJ2-3; no reliable D call. V lost 2 bases to trimming and J lost 6 bases, with 9 bases between them. This CDR3 is built from 13 residues. Germline CDR1 reads MNHEY; CDR2 reads SVGAGI.

The CDR3 region has the DNA TGTGCCAGCAGCGTAGACCGGACGCCAGATACGCAGTATTTT. Its translation is CASSVDRTPDTQYF. The chain joins TRBV9 to TRBJ2-3; D not resolved. CDR1 is SGDLS and CDR2 is YYNGEE in the germline V gene. V was trimmed by 0 bases and J by 4 bases, leaving 9 bases between them. This CDR3 is 14 amino acids long.

Points on this clone: One end of the junction fails to match germline, which may point to a read error. J is TRBJ1-1 and V is TRBV9; the D is unclear. The CDR3 totals 13 residues. Per germline, CDR1 SGDLS and CDR2 YYNGEE. The CDR3 nucleotides read TGTGCCAGCAGCGTAGTGGATGCGCCTGAGGCTTTCTTT. Its translation: CASSVVDAPEAFF.

The gene calls are TRBV9 and TRBJ1-2; possible D gene TRBD1, 6 bases. From germline, CDR1 is SGDLS and CDR2 YYNGEE. V gave up 3 bases and J gave up 6 bases, with 21 bases separating them. The CDR3 loop spans 16 amino acids. In DNA form, the CDR3 reads TGTGCCAGCAGCGCCCATCCGGGGACACCTCTGGATGGCTACACCTTC. It yields the protein CASSAHPGTPLDGYTF.

This clone has only one observation. The chain has TRBV5-6 and TRBJ1-1, with D maybe TRBD1 (6 bases). V dropped 5 bases and J dropped 3 bases, with 20 bases sitting between them. Germline CDR1 reads SGHDT; CDR2 reads YYEEEE. The CDR3 totals 16 residues. The CDR3 DNA sequence: TGTGCCAGCAGTTCGGACAGAGTGGGGATGGACACTGAAGCTTTCTTT. This gives the protein CASSSDRVGMDTEAFF.

V usage is TRBV7-6 and J usage is TRBJ2-7, with 8 bases that match TRBD2. Per the germline V gene, CDR1 is SGHVS and CDR2 is FNYEAQ. The CDR3 is 15 amino acids. After removal of 2 bases from V and 5 bases from J, the junction contained 8 bases not matched to a gene. DNA for the CDR3: TGTGCCAGCAGCTTATCGGGGGGGGCGGGCCACGAGCAGTACTTC. It encodes CASSLSGGAGHEQYF.

There are a few counts of this clone. The CDR3 protein is CASSGAVPQGIGNTEAFF. The CDR3 DNA reads as TGTGCCAGTAGTGGTGCAGTCCCGCAGGGTATAGGGAACACTGAAGCTTTCTTT. The V gene is TRBV19, the J gene TRBJ1-1, with D tentatively TRBD1 (5 bases). The V end lost 5 bases, the J end lost 1 base, and 23 bases lay between the germline ends. Per the germline V gene, CDR1 is LNHDA and CDR2 is SQIVND (reference sequence). The CDR3 length is 18 residues.

The table lists this clone with a few counts. The J gene is TRBJ2-2, the V gene TRBV5-4; TRBD1 agrees at 7 bases. Trimming took 4 bases from V and 8 from J; bases not matched to a gene: 8. CDR1 and CDR2 (germline): SGHNT, YYREEE (reference sequence). This CDR3 contains 14 residues. Here the CDR3 DNA reads TGTGCCAGCAGCAGACAGGGTGGGTCAGGGGAGCTGTTTTTT. Its protein product is CASSRQGGSGELFF.